This TCR beta chain is drawn from a study of blood T cell repertoires in COVID-19. In the study overall: PBMCs, B-cell-depleted T cells, or T cells provided the cDNA or gDNA that made up the material.

Original processing methods: Scientists estimated how many nucleated cells there were by amplifying reference gene primers. TCRdb's copy holds only in-frame clones and misses some; the assay was immunoSEQ multiplex PCR. D and trimming were read from the DNA, whereas the V and J calls and clone size are those reported in that table. The sample shows approximately 320,000 clones, over 85% of them seen only once. In assigning cohorts, the study relied on participant-reported clinical history. Sequencing used PBMCs or T cells enriched from blood (not recorded which). The receptor comes from a man between 60 and 75 years old who had recovered from COVID-19.

CDR3 sequence reads: CASGPLGLELRGELFF. CDR3 nucleotide sequence: TGTGCTAGTGGTCCACTGGGACTAGAGCTCCGCGGGGAGCTGTTTTTT. The chain couples TRBV12-5 to TRBJ2-2; the match to TRBD2 covers 8 bases. Germline V CDR1 and CDR2: LGHNT, FRNRAP. J lost 7 bases, V lost 5 bases, and 12 bases had no gene match. CDR3 length: 16 amino acids.